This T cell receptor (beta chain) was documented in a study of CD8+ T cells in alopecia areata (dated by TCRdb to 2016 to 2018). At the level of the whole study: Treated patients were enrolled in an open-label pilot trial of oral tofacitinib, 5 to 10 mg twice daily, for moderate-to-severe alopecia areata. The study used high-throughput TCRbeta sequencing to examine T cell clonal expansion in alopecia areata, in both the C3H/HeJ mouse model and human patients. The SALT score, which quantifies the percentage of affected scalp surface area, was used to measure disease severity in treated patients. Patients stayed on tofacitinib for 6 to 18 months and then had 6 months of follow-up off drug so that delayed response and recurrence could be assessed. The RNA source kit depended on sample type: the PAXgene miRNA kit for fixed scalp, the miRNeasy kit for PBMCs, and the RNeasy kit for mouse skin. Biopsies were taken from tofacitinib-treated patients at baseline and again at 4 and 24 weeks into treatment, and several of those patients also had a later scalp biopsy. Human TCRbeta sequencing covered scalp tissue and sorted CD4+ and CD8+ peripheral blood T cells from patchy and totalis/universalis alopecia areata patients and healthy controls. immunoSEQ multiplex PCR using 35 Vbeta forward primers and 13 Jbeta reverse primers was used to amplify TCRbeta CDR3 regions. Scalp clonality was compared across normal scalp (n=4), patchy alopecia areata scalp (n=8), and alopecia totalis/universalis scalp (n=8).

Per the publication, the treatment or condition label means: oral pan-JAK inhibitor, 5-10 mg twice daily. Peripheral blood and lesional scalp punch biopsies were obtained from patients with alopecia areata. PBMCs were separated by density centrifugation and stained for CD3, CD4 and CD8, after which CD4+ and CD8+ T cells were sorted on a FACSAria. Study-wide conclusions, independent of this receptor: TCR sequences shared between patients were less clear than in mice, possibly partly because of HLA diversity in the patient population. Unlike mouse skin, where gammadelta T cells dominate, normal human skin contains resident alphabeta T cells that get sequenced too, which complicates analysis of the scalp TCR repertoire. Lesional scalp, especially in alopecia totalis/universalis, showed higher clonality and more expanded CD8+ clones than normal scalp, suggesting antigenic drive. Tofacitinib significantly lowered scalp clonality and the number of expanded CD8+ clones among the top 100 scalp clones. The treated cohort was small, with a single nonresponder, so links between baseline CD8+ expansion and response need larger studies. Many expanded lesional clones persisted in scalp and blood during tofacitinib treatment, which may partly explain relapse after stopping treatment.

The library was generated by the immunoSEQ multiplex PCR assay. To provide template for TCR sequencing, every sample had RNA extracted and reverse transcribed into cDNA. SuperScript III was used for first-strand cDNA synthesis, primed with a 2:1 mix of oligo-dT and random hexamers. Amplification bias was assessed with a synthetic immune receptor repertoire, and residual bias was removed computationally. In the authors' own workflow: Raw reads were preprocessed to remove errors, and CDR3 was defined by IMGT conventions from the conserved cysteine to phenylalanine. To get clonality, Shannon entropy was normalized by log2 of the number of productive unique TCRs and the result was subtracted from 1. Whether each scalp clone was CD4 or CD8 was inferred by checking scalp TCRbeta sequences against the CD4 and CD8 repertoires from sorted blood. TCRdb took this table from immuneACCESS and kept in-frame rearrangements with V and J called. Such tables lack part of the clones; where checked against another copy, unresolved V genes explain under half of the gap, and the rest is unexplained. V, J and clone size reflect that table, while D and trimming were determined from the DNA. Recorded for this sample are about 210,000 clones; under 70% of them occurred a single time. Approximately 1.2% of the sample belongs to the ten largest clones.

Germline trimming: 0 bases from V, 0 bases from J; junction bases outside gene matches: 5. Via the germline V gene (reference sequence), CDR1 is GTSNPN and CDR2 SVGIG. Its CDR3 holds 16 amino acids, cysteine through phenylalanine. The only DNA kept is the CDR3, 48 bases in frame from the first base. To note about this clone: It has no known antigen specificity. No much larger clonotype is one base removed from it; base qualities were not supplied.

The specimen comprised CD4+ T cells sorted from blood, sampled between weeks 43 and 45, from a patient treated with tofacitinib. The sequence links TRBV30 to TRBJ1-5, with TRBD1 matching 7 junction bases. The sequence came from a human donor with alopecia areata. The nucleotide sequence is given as TGTGCCTGGAGTGTAGGGGGCAGAATTAGCAATCAGCCCCAGCATTTT. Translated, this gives CAWSVGGRISNQPQHF.